This T cell receptor (beta chain) was sequenced for a study of OX40 agonist ivuxolimab in advanced cancers. Study-level results: Patients who responded partially at 0.1-3.0 mg/kg showed clonal expansion ranking among the lowest.

Assay used: immunoSEQ multiplex PCR; TCRdb lists only in-frame clones, some missing. The data contain around 67,000 clones, roughly 80% of them seen just once; the ten biggest clones take up 0.95% to 1.5%. About this clone itself: What it binds is unknown.

CDR3 size: 10 residues. Trimming removed 8 bases at V and 6 bases at J, with 9 bases between. Germline V gives CDR1 DFQATT, CDR2 SNEGSKA (reference sequence). The sequences come from CD4+ or CD8+ T cells sorted from blood, collected in a trial of the OX40 agonist ivuxolimab. This TCR came from an adult with an advanced solid tumor such as melanoma, head and neck, liver or kidney cancer. V is TRBV20-1 and J is TRBJ2-3, with unresolved D. DNA of the CDR3: TGCAGTCCCGGTTGGGATACGCAGTATTTT. Translation: CSPGWDTQYF.